The clone carrying this TCR beta chain has a count of ten or more. Its antigen remains unidentified. Researchers took RNA transcripts and amplified the TCR beta CDR3 regions from them. When the TCR CDR3 underwent first-round RT-PCR, the HTBI primer set was used. TCRdb recomputed calls from the multiplex PCR reads with MiXCR, one row per CDR3 protein. The sample lists around 620,000 distinct CDR3 sequences, approximately 14% occurring once. The record originates from a study of T cells in Graves' hyperthyroidism and ophthalmopathy. Study details: Blood from the periphery was taken at initial diagnosis, before any treatment.

Study-level points and caveats: Ophthalmopathy could be told apart from stable hyperthyroidism with a 13 V-J model.

The length of the CDR3 is 13 residues. The germline V gene has CDR1 DFQATT and CDR2 SNEGSKA (reference sequence). Trimming removed 3 bases from V and 2 bases from J, with 9 bases in between. V usage is TRBV20-1 and J usage is TRBJ2-3; D uncertain. This clonotype originated in a woman between 18 and 30 years old with Graves' ophthalmopathy. Specimen: blood. CDR3 coding DNA: TGCAGTGCTAGTTACAGAAACACAGATACGCAGTATTTT. It specifies CSASYRNTDTQYF.